A selection of T cell receptor beta chains follows, all from one sample in a study of blood T cells in healthy people across ages. TCRdb reanalysed the 5' RACE reads using MiXCR and keeps one entry per CDR3 protein. Found here are around 2 million distinct CDR3 sequences, roughly two fifths of them singletons; the top ten hold more than 20%. Input material: blood. The origin of the receptors is a human donor in good health. Both conserved end residues are trimmed from each CDR3.

V gene,CDR3 protein
TRBV20-1,SARSLRLDGPYEQY
TRBV4-3,ASSQDLPEKQY
TRBV11-2,ASSFEQQDGYT
TRBV6-5,ASSPMRGNQPQH
TRBV5-1,ASSPGLAGGLWETQY
TRBV5-1,ASSLGQVNEQF
TRBV6-1,ASSEDLGGEGEKLF
TRBV20-1,SARVASGTAQETQY
TRBV4-3,ASSQVRFSKVDGYT
TRBV10-3,AISPRTGDTGELF
TRBV7-2,ASGRQGEGLSEQY
TRBV10-3,ASTISTNEKLF